Listed here are 26 T cell receptor beta chains from one sample, sequenced in a study of control samples from healthy donors and cancer patients. Clones were sequenced by immunoSEQ multiplex PCR, and TCRdb holds only the in-frame ones, with some missing. The sample yields some 99,000 clones, around 89% seen once. Sequencing input: blood. The receptor set was obtained from a woman between 50 and 59 years old in good health.

The chain has TRBV3-1 (or the pseudogene TRBV3-2) and TRBJ1-1; no firm D call. The V gene lost 1 base and the J gene lost 2 bases, with 11 bases spanning the gap. The germline CDR1 and CDR2 sequences are LGHDT and YNNKEL (reference sequence). The CDR3 loop spans 15 amino acids. CDR3 in amino acids: CASSQGRRGNTEAFF. CDR3 DNA: TGTGCCAGCAGCCAAGGGCGCCGTGGAAACACTGAAGCTTTCTTT.

V and J are TRBV30 and TRBJ2-1, with D tentatively TRBD2 (6 bases). The CDR3 is 14 amino acids. The V and J ends lost 0 bases and 5 bases respectively, with 11 bases between them. Germline V gene sequence: CDR1 GTSNPN, CDR2 SVGIG (reference sequence). DNA for the CDR3: TGTGCCTGGAGTGTCGGGGGTGGTCACAATGAGCAGTTCTTC. Residues: CAWSVGGGHNEQFF.

The chain is built from TRBV30 and TRBJ1-1; a weak D match, TRBD1 (6 bases). The V end was cut by 0 bases, the J end by 5 bases, with 10 bases between. From germline, CDR1 is GTSNPN and CDR2 SVGIG (reference sequence). CDR3 length: 13 amino acids. This CDR3 reads CAWSVGGWTEAFF. The CDR3 DNA is TGTGCCTGGAGTGTGGGGGGCTGGACTGAAGCTTTCTTT.

To note about this clone: At one end, the junction sequence differs from germline, possibly due to a read error. The chain links TRBV27 to TRBJ2-7; 12 bases are shared with TRBD2. Germline CDR1 is MNHEY and CDR2 is SMNVEV (reference sequence). The length of the CDR3 is 15 residues. As DNA, the CDR3 is TGTGCCAGCAGTGTATCCGGGACTAGCGGGCGCCTTGGGTACTTC. This translates into CASSVSGTSGRLGYF.

This rearrangement joins TRBV18 to TRBJ1-5; D is perhaps TRBD1 (5 bases). In germline, CDR1 is KGHSH, CDR2 LQKENI. V shed 0 bases and J shed 3 bases, with 12 bases lying between them. The CDR3 consists of 16 residues. CDR3: CASSPPGAGYNQPQHF. The CDR3 bases are TGTGCCAGCTCACCACCGGGAGCAGGGTACAATCAGCCCCAGCATTTT. The full variable domain, with the rest looked up from reference TRBV18 and TRBJ1-5, is NAGVMQNPRHLVRRRGQEARLRCSPMKGHSHVYWYRQLPEEGLKFMVYLQKENIIDESGMPKERFSAEFPKEGPSILRIQQVVRGDSAAYFCASSPPGAGYNQPQHFGDGTRLSIL.

The V and J genes are TRBV6-5 and TRBJ1-5; D may be TRBD1 (5 bases). The CDR3 contains 13 residues. Per germline, CDR1 MNHEY and CDR2 SVGAGI. Trimming shortened V by 6 bases and J by 6 bases, and 12 bases separated the two germline ends. This CDR3 reads CASRPQAGQPQHF. Here the CDR3 DNA reads TGTGCCAGCAGACCACAGGCGGGTCAGCCCCAGCATTTT.

This chain uses TRBV3-1 (or the pseudogene TRBV3-2) with TRBJ2-1; D call uncertain. V shed 0 bases and J shed 6 bases, with 15 bases lying between them. The germline gives CDR1 LGHDT, CDR2 YNNKEL (reference sequence). CDR3 size: 16 residues. CDR3 residues: CASSQDKAPESNEQFF. CDR3 coding DNA: TGTGCCAGCAGCCAAGATAAGGCGCCGGAGAGCAATGAGCAGTTCTTC.

The chain carries TRBV19 and TRBJ2-1, with D maybe TRBD2 (6 bases). The CDR3 is made up of 15 amino acids. The V and J ends lost 7 bases and 2 bases respectively, with 15 bases between them. Germline V lookup: CDR1 LNHDA, CDR2 SQIVND (reference sequence). This chain's CDR3 is CASKSWRDPYNEQFF. DNA for the CDR3: TGTGCCAGTAAATCGTGGCGGGACCCCTACAATGAGCAGTTCTTC.

The chain links TRBV6-2 or TRBV6-3 to TRBJ2-5; 9 bases line up with TRBD1. V shed 2 bases and J 6 bases; nucleotides not matched to a gene: 7. There are 15 residues in the CDR3. From germline, CDR1 is MNHEY and CDR2 SVGEGT. CDR3 sequence reads: CASSYQQGARKTQYF. The CDR3 region has the DNA TGTGCCAGCAGTTACCAACAGGGGGCCAGGAAGACCCAGTACTTC.

The chain recombines TRBV5-8 with TRBJ1-3, with D unclear. CDR1 SGHTS and CDR2 YDEGEE come from the germline V gene. CDR3 length: 15 amino acids. V lost 6 bases and J 0 bases, leaving 13 bases between the germline ends. CDR3 sequence reads: CASTISGLSGNTIYF. The CDR3, as DNA: TGTGCCAGCACCATCAGTGGCCTCTCTGGAAACACCATATATTTT. The full variable domain, in which reference TRBV5-8 and TRBJ1-3 provide the parts outside the CDR3, is EAGVTQSPTHLIKTRGQQATLRCSPISGHTSVYWYQQALGLGLQFLLWYDEGEERNRGNFPPRFSGRQFPNYSSELNVNALELEDSALYLCASTISGLSGNTIYFGEGSWLTVV.

This rearrangement joins TRBV7-8 to TRBJ1-5; a possible D gene is TRBD1 (5 bases). Germline values: CDR1 SGHVS, CDR2 FQNEAQ. The CDR3 runs to 19 residues. Trimming shortened V by 2 bases and J by 0 bases, and 20 bases separated the two germline ends. The CDR3 region is CASSLRDRSGGGSNQPQHF. CDR3 in DNA: TGTGCCAGCAGCTTAAGGGACCGCAGCGGGGGAGGTAGCAATCAGCCCCAGCATTTT.

The CDR3 sequence: CASRGFGNYGYTF. The CDR3 DNA is TGTGCCAGCAGAGGGTTTGGAAACTATGGCTACACCTTC. V gene TRBV2 combines with J gene TRBJ1-2, with D hard to call. Germline V lookup: CDR1 SNHLY, CDR2 FYNNEI. V was clipped by 6 bases and J by 2 bases, with 10 bases between them. The CDR3 is made up of 13 amino acids.

The chain employs TRBV5-6 and TRBJ1-1, with 7 bases aligning to TRBD1. The CDR3 sequence is 15 residues long. Looked up from germline, CDR1 is SGHDT and CDR2 is YYEEEE. Trimming removed 4 bases from V and 0 bases from J; junction bases left unmatched: 6. CDR3 in amino acids: CASSKTGQMNTEAFF. In DNA form, the CDR3 reads TGTGCCAGCAGCAAGACGGGACAGATGAACACTGAAGCTTTCTTT.

The chain is built from TRBV12-3 or TRBV12-4 and TRBJ2-3; D is possibly TRBD1 (5 bases). The CDR3 runs to 13 residues. V lost 4 bases to trimming and J lost 6 bases, with 11 bases between them. CDR3 bases: TGTGCCAGCAGTTGGGGCATCTCGGATACGCAGTATTTT. Protein sequence: CASSWGISDTQYF.

The chain uses TRBV6-6 and TRBJ1-2, with D possibly matching TRBD1 (5 bases). Germline V CDR1 and CDR2: MNHNY, SVGAGI (reference sequence). The CDR3 spans 12 residues. V lost 5 bases and J lost 8, with 12 bases in between. This CDR3 is CASSAVRVGYTF. Written as DNA, the CDR3 is TGTGCCAGCAGTGCGGTCAGGGTGGGCTACACCTTC.

The J gene is TRBJ2-3, the V gene TRBV4-3; D remains unclear. Trimming stripped 0 bases from V and 0 bases from J, with 13 bases between. The CDR3 runs 17 residues. CDR1 LGHNA and CDR2 YSLEER come from the germline V gene. The CDR3 here is CASSQDLVLGSTDTQYF. As DNA, the CDR3 is TGCGCCAGCAGCCAAGATCTAGTCCTGGGTAGCACAGATACGCAGTATTTT.

This chain connects TRBV10-1 to TRBJ2-3; 8 bases align to TRBD2. The germline V gene encodes CDR1 WNHNN and CDR2 SYGVQD (reference sequence). The CDR3 sequence is 14 residues long. The V segment lost 7 bases and the J segment 2 bases; nucleotides outside the gene matches: 5. The CDR3 loop reads CASTYGGVTDTQYF. The CDR3 DNA reads TGCGCCAGCACCTACGGGGGGGTCACAGATACGCAGTATTTT.

V and J are TRBV11-2 and TRBJ2-7; the match to TRBD1 covers 12 bases. V trimming: 5 bases; J trimming: 4 bases; junction bases outside the gene matches: 6. The CDR3 runs 15 residues. Germline V gene sequence: CDR1 SGHAT, CDR2 FQNNGV. CDR3 protein: CASSRPGQGAYEQYF. The CDR3, as DNA: TGTGCCAGCAGCCGGCCGGGACAGGGGGCTTACGAGCAGTACTTC. Based on the CDR3 plus reference TRBV11-2 and TRBJ2-7, the full variable domain is EAGVAQSPRYKIIEKRQSVAFWCNPISGHATLYWYQQILGQGPKLLIQFQNNGVVDDSQLPKDRFSAERLKGVDSTLKIQPAKLEDSAVYLCASSRPGQGAYEQYFGPGTRLTVT.

V is TRBV7-8 and J is TRBJ2-3, with 8 bases aligning to TRBD2. Trimming at V came to 5 bases and at J to 8 bases, leaving 15 bases not matched to a gene. The CDR3 spans 16 residues. Per the germline V gene, CDR1 is SGHVS and CDR2 is FQNEAQ. In DNA, the CDR3 is TGTGCCAGCAGCCCGCGGGGGGCCCCCGTCCCCGTTACGCAGTATTTT. This codes for CASSPRGAPVPVTQYF.

CDR3 sequence (DNA): TGTGCCAGCTCACGAAATTTAGGAGAGACCCAGTACTTC. Its translation is CASSRNLGETQYF. This rearrangement joins TRBV18 to TRBJ2-5; D uncertain. The germline CDR1 and CDR2 sequences are KGHSH and LQKENI. The CDR3 has 13 amino acids. The V end lost 4 bases, the J end lost 4 bases, and 10 bases lay between the germline ends.

The chain carries TRBV5-4 and TRBJ2-5, with TRBD2 as a possible D gene (7 bases). The ends were cut back, 1 base at V and 1 base at J, with 17 bases in the middle. Germline CDR1 SGHNT, CDR2 YYREEE (reference sequence). The CDR3 has 17 residues. This chain's CDR3 is CASSLRGSSGSQETQYF. CDR3 sequence (DNA): TGTGCCAGCAGCTTGAGGGGGTCTAGCGGCAGCCAAGAGACCCAGTACTTC.

This chain connects TRBV11-2 to TRBJ2-7, with D possibly matching TRBD1 (5 bases). The CDR3 covers 15 residues. The germline V and J ends were trimmed by 5 bases and 2 bases, with 16 bases remaining between them. Germline V gives CDR1 SGHAT, CDR2 FQNNGV. The CDR3 nucleotides read TGTGCCAGCAGCCCCCCCCTCGACAGAGCCTACGAGCAGTACTTC. This codes for CASSPPLDRAYEQYF.

The V gene is TRBV11-2, the J gene TRBJ2-7; D might be TRBD1 (5 bases). Trimming cost V 3 bases and J 2 bases, with 8 bases left between them. Germline loops: CDR1 SGHAT, CDR2 FQNNGV. This CDR3 is built from 13 residues. DNA for the CDR3: TGTGCCAGCAGCTTTTCAGGGACCTACGAGCAGTACTTC. Its translation is CASSFSGTYEQYF.

This clone showed up just once. This chain links TRBV12-5 with TRBJ2-2; D remains ambiguous. The CDR3 contains 16 residues. Germline V gene lookup returns CDR1 LGHNT and CDR2 FRNRAP. The germline V and J ends were trimmed by 2 bases and 4 bases, with 14 bases remaining between them. The CDR3 loop reads CASGLRSGRTTGELFF. For the CDR3, the DNA is TGTGCTAGTGGTTTGAGGTCGGGCAGGACCACCGGGGAGCTGTTTTTT.

This chain uses TRBV29-1 with TRBJ2-2; D gene unclear. Germline CDR1 SQVTM, CDR2 ANQGSEA. The V and J ends lost 7 bases and 0 bases respectively, with 12 bases between them. The CDR3 spans 14 residues. The chain's CDR3 is CSARTTTNTGELFF. The CDR3 DNA reads as TGCAGCGCTAGAACCACAACGAACACCGGGGAGCTGTTTTTT.

The chain combines TRBV5-6 with TRBJ1-5; D may be TRBD1 (6 bases). The germline CDR1 and CDR2 sequences are SGHDT and YYEEEE. The CDR3 has 15 residues. V was shortened by 4 bases and J by 7 bases, with 18 bases between the two germline ends. The CDR3 nucleotides are TGTGCCAGCAGCACCAGGGGCAGGGTCAACCAGCCCCAGCATTTT. Amino acid sequence: CASSTRGRVNQPQHF.